The rows below give T cell receptor beta chains drawn from one sample of a study of CD8 T cells in Susac syndrome. One entry per CDR3 protein results from TCRdb running MiXCR on the immunoSEQ multiplex PCR reads. This sample has about 200,000 distinct CDR3 sequences, with about 95% found just once. Sequenced: CD4+ T cells from PBMCs. Every receptor here comes from a human donor with multiple sclerosis. The CDR3 runs from the conserved cysteine through the conserved F or W. D genes are given only for firm matches. Size values are once, few and many counts, or a class for expanded clones, and some rows have none.

. TRBD1 TRBJ1-5 TRBV20-1 CSARSRQGADQPQHF TGCAGTGCTAGGTCCCGACAGGGGGCTGATCAGCCCCAGCATTTT
. . TRBJ2-6 TRBV12-3/TRBV12-4 CASSPRDLFSGANVLTF TGTGCCAGCAGTCCGCGGGACCTCTTTTCTGGGGCCAACGTCCTGACTTTC
. . TRBJ2-6 TRBV9 CASSVAVVSSGANVLTF TGTGCCAGCAGCGTAGCTGTCGTAAGCTCTGGGGCCAACGTCCTGACTTTC
. . TRBJ2-2 TRBV20-1 CSAGGGDPNTGELFF TGCAGTGCTGGGGGTGGGGACCCGAACACCGGGGAGCTGTTTTTT
. . TRBJ2-7 TRBV7-9 CASSRRRSSYEQYF TGTGCCAGCAGCAGGAGGAGGAGCTCCTACGAGCAGTACTTC
once TRBD1 TRBJ1-3 TRBV9 CASSVAAGGAGNTIYF TGTGCCAGCAGCGTAGCGGCAGGGGGGGCTGGAAACACCATATATTTT
. TRBD1 TRBJ2-1 TRBV30 CAWAKGARMDNEQFF TGTGCCTGGGCCAAGGGGGCGCGGATGGACAATGAGCAGTTCTTC
. . TRBJ2-2 TRBV29-1 CSAANTGELFF TGCAGCGCGGCGAACACCGGGGAGCTGTTTTTT
once . TRBJ2-7 TRBV3-1 CASSHSPPGAYEQYF TGTGCCAGCAGCCACTCCCCCCCCGGCGCCTACGAGCAGTACTTC
. TRBD2 TRBJ2-1 TRBV30 CAWSLAGISYNEQFF TGTGCCTGGAGTTTAGCGGGAATCTCCTACAATGAGCAGTTCTTC